This T cell receptor (beta chain) was recorded in a study of cytomegalovirus exposure and HLA in healthy donors. The study's findings and limits: In presence/absence analyses, roughly uniform sequencing depth across donors was assumed. HLA alleles showed associations with around 15,000 TCR beta sequences in a later analysis, at a 0.05 false discovery rate. In a later analysis, productive TCRs from donors in an Asian-associated ancestry cluster reportedly carried fewer N-insertions than the cohort mean. Sequencing had likely introduced a cluster of highly shared sequence variants as an artifact.

With respect to this clone: What it binds is unknown.

13 Jbeta primers and 60 Vbeta primers were used for the PCR. Repertoires were generated with immunoSEQ multiplex PCR, while TCRdb's copy carries only in-frame clones and drops some. Here the sample table reports 40,000 to 50,000 clones. The germline V gene has CDR1 LGHNA and CDR2 YSLEER. V lost 4 bases and J 5 bases, leaving 14 bases between the germline ends. CDR3 size: 14 residues. The material sequenced was PBMCs. The chain is built from TRBV4-3 and TRBJ2-5; a possible D gene is TRBD2 (6 bases). This clonotype was obtained from a young woman in good health and CMV-seronegative. CDR3 amino acids: CASSPTRRGETQYF. DNA for the CDR3: TGCGCCAGCAGCCCAACTCGGCGGGGCGAGACCCAGTACTTC.